This passage covers 32 T cell receptor beta chains from one sample sequenced in a study of cytomegalovirus exposure and HLA in healthy donors. In the PCR, 60 Vbeta and 13 Jbeta primers were used. Data came from immunoSEQ multiplex PCR; TCRdb stores just in-frame clones and leaves some out. In total, the table holds about 130,000 clones. Specimen: PBMCs. These receptors all stem from a woman aged 55-75 years in good health and CMV-seronegative.

For the CDR3, the DNA is TGCGCCAGCAGCCCCGGTGGGGGCACCTACGAGCAGTACTTC. Translating it yields CASSPGGGTYEQYF. This rearrangement joins TRBV5-1 to TRBJ2-7, with TRBD1 as a possible D gene (6 bases). Trimming pared 4 bases from V and 2 bases from J, leaving 13 bases between. The CDR3 loop spans 14 amino acids. Germline CDR1 is SGHRS and CDR2 is YFSETQ.

This chain links TRBV6-5 with TRBJ1-5, with D unresolved. Trimming removed 7 bases from V and 2 bases from J, with 12 bases in between. This CDR3 region has 14 residues. The germline V gene has CDR1 MNHEY and CDR2 SVGAGI. As DNA, the CDR3 is TGTGCCAGCACCCCGTCGGTTGGCAATCAGCCCCAGCATTTT. Protein product: CASTPSVGNQPQHF.

The rearrangement links TRBV2 to TRBJ2-7, with no clear D. Trimming removed 5 bases from V and 5 bases from J, with 19 bases in between. The length of the CDR3 is 15 residues. Germline-derived CDR1 and CDR2 are SNHLY and FYNNEI. Written as DNA, the CDR3 is TGTGCCAGCAGTAGAGCTACCTCCGTCGGTGACGAGCAGTACTTC. It codes for CASSRATSVGDEQYF.

About this clone itself: Since no conserved phenylalanine or tryptophan closes the CDR3, a read error is the likely cause. Written as DNA, the CDR3 is TGTGCCAGCAGCCACTCGGAGAGCTCTGGAAACACCATATATTCT. This sequence encodes CASSHSESSGNTIYS. This sequence joins TRBV11-2 and TRBJ1-3; no clear D. Germline V gives CDR1 SGHAT, CDR2 FQNNGV. The V end lost 5 bases, the J end lost 0 bases, and 11 bases lay between the germline ends. The CDR3 contains 15 residues.

The V gene is TRBV4-2, the J gene TRBJ1-5; 10 nucleotides match TRBD1. V lost 4 bases to trimming and J lost 5 bases; unmatched junction nucleotides: 8. Germline lookup yields CDR1 LGHNA and CDR2 YNFKEQ. The CDR3 is 16 amino acids. The chain's CDR3 is CASSRAFGQGDQPQHF. DNA for the CDR3: TGTGCCAGCAGCCGTGCATTCGGACAGGGGGATCAGCCCCAGCATTTT.

V usage is TRBV7-9 and J usage is TRBJ2-3, with TRBD2 identical over 9 bases. Germline CDR1 is SEHNR and CDR2 is FQNEAQ (reference sequence). The CDR3 covers 15 residues. Germline trimming cut 5 bases from V and 4 bases from J; bases unmatched to any gene: 7. DNA of the CDR3: TGTGCCAGCAGCCCGGGACTAGCTGGATCAGATACGCAGTATTTT. Amino acids: CASSPGLAGSDTQYF.

The chain joins TRBV10-3 to TRBJ2-7; 12 positions match TRBD1. This CDR3 is built from 16 residues. Germline trimming cut 0 bases from V and 6 bases from J; bases unmatched to any gene: 6. In germline, CDR1 is ENHRY, CDR2 SYGVKD. CDR3 sequence reads: CAISESGRDRGREQYF. CDR3 coding DNA: TGTGCCATCAGTGAGTCAGGCCGGGACAGGGGGCGCGAGCAGTACTTC.

The rearrangement joins TRBV15 to TRBJ2-3; D is uncertain. The CDR3 loop spans 16 amino acids. Between the trimmed V and J ends, which lost 0 bases and 3 bases, there was a span of 13 bases. Germline V lookup: CDR1 LNHNV, CDR2 YYDKDF (reference sequence). For the CDR3, the DNA is TGTGCCACCAGCAGAGATTTGGTAGTGACTACAGATACGCAGTATTTT. Amino acids: CATSRDLVVTTDTQYF.

For the CDR3, the DNA is TGTGCCAGCAACAACAATCAGCCCCAGCATTTT. Protein product: CASNNNQPQHF. This chain joins TRBV28 and TRBJ1-5; D ambiguous. Germline values: CDR1 MDHEN, CDR2 SYDVKM. Trimming stripped 7 bases from V and 3 bases from J, with 4 bases between. This CDR3 comprises 11 residues. The whole variable domain, remainder taken from reference TRBV28 and TRBJ1-5, is DVKVTQSSRYLVKRTGEKVFLECVQDMDHENMFWYRQDPGLGLRLIYFSYDVKMKEKGDIPEGYSVSREKKERFSLILESASTNQTSMYLCASNNNQPQHFGDGTRLSIL.

The rearrangement joins TRBV9 to TRBJ2-3; D gene unclear. Germline loops: CDR1 SGDLS, CDR2 YYNGEE. Trimming cost V 0 bases and J 0 bases, with 8 bases left between them. The CDR3 loop spans 15 amino acids. As DNA, the CDR3 is TGTGCCAGCAGCGTAGGGCCGTCAAGCACAGATACGCAGTATTTT. The encoded protein is CASSVGPSSTDTQYF.

V usage is TRBV7-9 and J usage is TRBJ2-7; the D is unclear. The CDR3 totals 14 residues. V lost 3 bases to trimming and J lost 4 bases, with 13 bases between them. The germline CDR1 and CDR2 sequences are SEHNR and FQNEAQ (reference sequence). The CDR3 is CASSLGDKTYEQYF. CDR3 nucleotide sequence: TGTGCCAGCAGCTTGGGTGACAAAACATACGAGCAGTACTTC.

The J gene is TRBJ2-5, the V gene TRBV6-5, with 13 bases identical to TRBD2. The germline V gene encodes CDR1 MNHEY and CDR2 SVGAGI. The CDR3 has 15 residues. Trimming removed 2 bases from V and 11 bases from J; junction bases left unmatched: 8. In DNA form, the CDR3 reads TGTGCCAGCAGTTACGGACTAGCGGGAGTCGGGGAGCAGTACTTC. Translated, it gives CASSYGLAGVGEQYF.

The chain employs TRBV6-5 and TRBJ2-7, with a possible D match to TRBD2 (6 bases). This CDR3 contains 14 residues. Trimming stripped 6 bases from V and 2 bases from J, with 14 bases between. The germline V gene encodes CDR1 MNHEY and CDR2 SVGAGI. CDR3 in amino acids: CASSPGLGPYEQYF. The CDR3 DNA sequence: TGTGCCAGCAGCCCGGGACTGGGTCCCTACGAGCAGTACTTC.

This sequence joins TRBV11-2 and TRBJ2-7; 11 nucleotides align to TRBD1. The V and J ends lost 5 bases and 3 bases, in that order; junction bases with no gene match: 6. The CDR3 is made up of 15 amino acids. From germline, CDR1 is SGHAT and CDR2 FQNNGV. The CDR3, as DNA: TGTGCCAGCAGCCCCCGGGACAGGGGGGTCTACGAGCAGTACTTC. Translated: CASSPRDRGVYEQYF.

The J gene is TRBJ2-1, the V gene TRBV5-1, with D possibly being TRBD1 (5 bases). Trimming took 3 bases from V and 9 from J, leaving 7 bases between them. The CDR3 consists of 11 residues. Germline V CDR1 and CDR2: SGHRS, YFSETQ. Here the CDR3 DNA reads TGCGCCAGCAGCTCGACAGTTGAGCAGTTCTTC. It yields the protein CASSSTVEQFF.

V usage is TRBV19 and J usage is TRBJ2-2, with 9 nucleotides matching TRBD1. The CDR3 runs to 15 residues. CDR1 is LNHDA and CDR2 is SQIVND in the germline V gene (reference sequence). Trimming removed 2 bases from V and 8 bases from J; junction bases left unmatched: 6. The CDR3 DNA sequence: TGTGCCAGTAGTATACAAGGGACAGGGACTGGGGAGCTGTTTTTT. This sequence encodes CASSIQGTGTGELFF.

This chain uses TRBV7-6 with TRBJ2-7, with D maybe TRBD1 (6 bases). Germline V gives CDR1 SGHVS, CDR2 FNYEAQ. The V end was cut by 4 bases, the J end by 2 bases, with 12 bases between. CDR3 length: 14 residues. CDR3 sequence reads: CASSSLTGPYEQYF. The CDR3 DNA reads as TGTGCCAGCAGCTCACTGACAGGACCCTACGAGCAGTACTTC.

J is TRBJ1-4 and V is TRBV15; D uncertain. The CDR3 has 15 amino acids. Deletions cut 3 bases from V and 7 bases from J, with 15 bases between. Germline CDR1 LNHNV, CDR2 YYDKDF (reference sequence). DNA for the CDR3: TGTGCCACCAGCAGGGGCGGGGAACTACGTGAAAAACTGTTTTTT. Its protein is CATSRGGELREKLFF.

V is TRBV12-5 and J is TRBJ2-3, with D possibly TRBD1 on 5 matching bases. Germline CDR1 is LGHNT and CDR2 is FRNRAP. This CDR3 spans 15 amino acids. Trimming left V 1 base short and J 2 bases short, with 10 bases between. CDR3 DNA: TGTGCTAGTGGTTTGGGCAGGGTGGCCACAGATACGCAGTATTTT. Protein: CASGLGRVATDTQYF.

V usage is TRBV5-1 and J usage is TRBJ2-7, with 12 bases that match TRBD2. This CDR3 is 15 amino acids long. V lost 0 bases to trimming and J lost 4 bases; unmatched junction nucleotides: 2. Germline V gene sequence: CDR1 SGHRS, CDR2 YFSETQ. The CDR3 DNA sequence: TGCGCCAGCAGCTTGGGACTAGCGGGAGTATACGAGCAGTACTTC. Its protein is CASSLGLAGVYEQYF.

J is TRBJ2-3 and V is TRBV6-4; 8 bases align to TRBD1. The germline CDR1 and CDR2 sequences are MRHNA and SNTAGT. Trimming cost V 5 bases and J 5 bases; bases outside gene matches: 0. The CDR3 spans 12 residues. The CDR3 here is CASSTGGDTQYF. The CDR3 region has the DNA TGTGCCAGCAGTACAGGGGGAGATACGCAGTATTTT.

The chain carries TRBV7-8 and TRBJ1-1; 8 bases are a match to TRBD1. With V trimmed by 1 base and J by 10 bases, 14 bases remained unmatched. Germline V gene lookup returns CDR1 SGHVS and CDR2 FQNEAQ. There are 16 residues in the CDR3. CDR3 residues: CASSLVDGRQGAGAFF. As DNA, the CDR3 is TGTGCCAGCAGCTTAGTGGACGGTAGGCAGGGGGCAGGAGCTTTCTTT.

The chain joins TRBV4-1 to TRBJ2-3; 9 bases map to TRBD2. With 1 base clipped from V and 8 bases from J, the junction kept 7 bases outside the gene matches. CDR3 length: 15 residues. Germline V gene lookup returns CDR1 MGHRA and CDR2 YSYEKL. The CDR3 DNA is TGCGCCAGCAGCCAAGTGGGACTAGCCCCGGGTACGCAGTATTTT. Translated: CASSQVGLAPGTQYF.

V usage is TRBV10-1 and J usage is TRBJ1-1, with TRBD1 matching over 7 bases. Germline assignment: CDR1 WNHNN and CDR2 SYGVQD (reference sequence). There are 14 residues in the CDR3. The V and J ends lost 2 bases and 3 bases, in that order; junction bases with no gene match: 3. CDR3 region: CASSEKGGYTEAFF. The CDR3 DNA follows: TGCGCCAGCAGTGAGAAAGGGGGCTACACTGAAGCTTTCTTT.

This chain links TRBV20-1 with TRBJ2-5; no reliable D call. The germline V and J ends were trimmed by 6 bases and 4 bases, with 9 bases remaining between them. The V gene's germline CDR1 is DFQATT and CDR2 SNEGSKA (reference sequence). This CDR3 contains 11 residues. CDR3 nucleotide sequence: TGCAGTGCCTACGTTATAGAGACCCAGTACTTC. Translated: CSAYVIETQYF.

J is TRBJ1-2 and V is TRBV27, with D unresolved. The CDR3 is 13 amino acids. Trimming took 6 bases from V and 3 from J, leaving 11 bases between them. Germline CDR1 and CDR2: MNHEY and SMNVEV (reference sequence). The DNA of the CDR3 is TGTGCCAGCAGCCCTACTACATACTATGGCTACACCTTC. Its translation is CASSPTTYYGYTF.

This chain uses TRBV6-6 with TRBJ1-2; the match to TRBD1 covers 7 bases. V was pared by 4 bases and J by 4 bases, with 6 bases of the junction left unmatched. The CDR3 has 14 amino acids. Germline V gene sequence: CDR1 MNHNY, CDR2 SVGAGI (reference sequence). The CDR3 DNA reads as TGTGCCAGCAGTTCCACGGGACAGATCTATGGCTACACCTTC. Translating gives CASSSTGQIYGYTF.

The CDR3: CASSSSTSGTTTYTDTQYF. In nucleotides, the CDR3 is TGTGCCAGCAGCTCGAGTACTAGCGGGACGACTACTTACACAGATACGCAGTATTTT. The chain carries TRBV7-9 and TRBJ2-3, with 10 bases that match TRBD2. Germline V gene lookup returns CDR1 SEHNR and CDR2 FQNEAQ (reference sequence). The CDR3 runs 19 residues. V lost 4 bases, J lost 2 bases, and 15 bases stayed unmatched.

The chain has TRBV6-6 and TRBJ2-1; D may be TRBD1 (5 bases). The CDR3 runs 14 residues. The germline V gene encodes CDR1 MNHNY and CDR2 SVGAGI (reference sequence). V gave up 4 bases and J gave up 7 bases, with 14 bases separating them. CDR3 protein: CASSFHETANEQFF. The CDR3, as DNA: TGTGCCAGCAGTTTCCACGAGACAGCGAATGAGCAGTTCTTC.

Comments on this clone: This sample also contains other DNA sequences that code for the same CDR3. This rearrangement joins TRBV6-5 to TRBJ1-2; weak D call: TRBD1 (6 bases). The CDR3 extends over 13 amino acids. Trimming took 2 bases from V and 4 from J, leaving 8 bases between them. Germline values: CDR1 MNHEY, CDR2 SVGAGI. The CDR3 DNA reads as TGTGCCAGCAGTTACGGGGGGGCCTATGGCTACACCTTC. It codes for CASSYGGAYGYTF.

CDR3 bases: TGTGCCAGCAGCTTAGTGGGGACACAGGGGGCGGTGAACTATGGCTACACCTTC. This gives the protein CASSLVGTQGAVNYGYTF. The rearrangement links TRBV7-8 to TRBJ1-2, with TRBD1 matching over 9 bases. The V and J ends lost 1 base and 2 bases, in that order; junction bases with no gene match: 11. Germline CDR1 and CDR2: SGHVS and FQNEAQ. This CDR3 has 18 amino acids. The full variable domain, in which reference TRBV7-8 and TRBJ1-2 provide the parts outside the CDR3, is GAGVSQSPRYKVAKRGQDVALRCDPISGHVSLFWYQQALGQGPEFLTYFQNEAQLDKSGLPSDRFFAERPEGSVSTLKIQRTQQEDSAVYLCASSLVGTQGAVNYGYTFGSGTRLTVV.

The genes are TRBV5-1 and TRBJ2-2; 11 nucleotides align to TRBD2. This CDR3 region has 16 residues. V lost 6 bases, J lost 3 bases, and 7 bases stayed unmatched. Germline V gene sequence: CDR1 SGHRS, CDR2 YFSETQ. The CDR3 reads CASNLGTSGYTGELFF. The CDR3 DNA reads as TGCGCCAGCAACCTCGGGACTAGCGGTTACACCGGGGAGCTGTTTTTT.